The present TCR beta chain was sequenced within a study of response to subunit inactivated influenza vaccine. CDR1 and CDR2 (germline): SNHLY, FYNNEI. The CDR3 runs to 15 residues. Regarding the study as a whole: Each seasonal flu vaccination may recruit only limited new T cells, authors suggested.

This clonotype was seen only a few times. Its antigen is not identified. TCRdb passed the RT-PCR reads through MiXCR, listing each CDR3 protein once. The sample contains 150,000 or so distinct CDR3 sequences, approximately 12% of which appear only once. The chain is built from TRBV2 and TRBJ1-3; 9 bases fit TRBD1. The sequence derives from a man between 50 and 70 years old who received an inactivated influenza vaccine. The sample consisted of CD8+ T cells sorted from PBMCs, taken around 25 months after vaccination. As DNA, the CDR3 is TGTGCACTACTATTACAGGGGGCGTCTGGAAACACCATATATTTT. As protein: CALLLQGASGNTIYF.